The 24 T cell receptor beta chains reported below all come from one sample, sequenced in a study of T cell repertoires in cytomegalovirus infection. MiXCR, run by TCRdb on the reads, gives a single entry per CDR3 protein. This table holds tens of thousands of distinct CDR3 sequences, just under 4% found once. Material for sequencing was PBMCs. These receptors all come from a human donor in good health (CMV status not recorded). Some clones in this sample may be carry-over from other donors' samples.

The sample holds many counts of this clonotype. V usage is TRBV7-6 and J usage is TRBJ1-3; D call uncertain. The CDR3 is made up of 14 amino acids. Per the germline V gene, CDR1 is SGHVS and CDR2 is FNYEAQ. Trimming left V 0 bases short and J 4 bases short, with 7 bases between. CDR3 in amino acids: CASSLAGKGNTIYF. The CDR3 DNA reads TGTGCCAGCAGCTTAGCGGGAAAGGGAAACACCATATATTTT.

The table lists this clonotype with many counts. The rearrangement links TRBV7-9 to TRBJ1-3; tentatively, D is TRBD1 (6 bases). Germline assignment: CDR1 SEHNR and CDR2 FQNEAQ (reference sequence). The CDR3 is 14 residues long. Trimming removed 8 bases at V and 0 bases at J, with 11 bases between. CDR3 loop: CASGPGVSGNTIYF. CDR3 nucleotide sequence: TGTGCCAGCGGTCCAGGGGTCTCTGGAAACACCATATATTTT.

This clonotype was recorded many times. V and J are TRBV7-2 and TRBJ2-7; 10 bases match TRBD1. Germline V lookup: CDR1 SGHTA, CDR2 FQGNSA. V dropped 3 bases and J dropped 6; count of bases not matched to a gene: 8. The CDR3 runs to 15 residues. CDR3 loop: CASSFVGTGVFEQYF. In DNA, the CDR3 is TGTGCCAGCAGCTTTGTCGGGACAGGGGTTTTCGAGCAGTACTTC.

This clonotype has ten or more counts. The chain links TRBV25-1 to TRBJ2-1; D not resolved. CDR1 MGHDK and CDR2 SYGVNS come from the germline V gene. The CDR3 consists of 10 residues. The V end was cut by 6 bases, the J end by 8 bases, with 5 bases between. The CDR3 nucleotides are TGTGCCAGCAGCCTGGATGAGCAGTTCTTC. This codes for CASSLDEQFF.

This clonotype was recorded a few times. The chain combines TRBV7-3 with TRBJ1-1; the D is unclear. Per the germline V gene, CDR1 is SGHTA and CDR2 is FQGTGA. The ends were cut back, 0 bases at V and 4 bases at J, with 6 bases in the middle. The CDR3 loop spans 13 amino acids. The CDR3, as DNA: TGTGCCAGCAGCTTAACCGTGGGCACTGAAGCTTTCTTT. This gives the protein CASSLTVGTEAFF.

This clonotype has ten or more counts. V gene TRBV29-1 combines with J gene TRBJ2-1, with TRBD1 identical over 11 bases. V lost 0 bases and J lost 9; bases outside the gene matches: 10. The CDR3 sequence is 16 residues long. From germline, CDR1 is SQVTM and CDR2 ANQGSEA. CDR3 protein: CSVEDPDRGRLSEQFF. The CDR3 nucleotides are TGCAGCGTTGAAGATCCGGACAGGGGGCGTCTCAGTGAGCAGTTCTTC.

This clonotype came up many times. The rearrangement links TRBV7-2 to TRBJ1-5; 7 nucleotides line up with TRBD1. CDR1 is SGHTA and CDR2 is FQGNSA in the germline V gene. The V and J ends lost 3 bases and 4 bases, in that order; junction bases with no gene match: 9. The CDR3 is 16 amino acids. The CDR3 DNA sequence: TGTGCCAGCAGCTTTCCCGGGACAGCCTATAATCAGCCCCAGCATTTT. It encodes CASSFPGTAYNQPQHF.

This clonotype was seen ten or more times. The J gene is TRBJ2-6, the V gene TRBV7-2; no clear D. Trimming stripped 1 base from V and 4 bases from J, with 8 bases between. The germline gives CDR1 SGHTA, CDR2 FQGNSA. CDR3 size: 15 residues. The DNA of the CDR3 is TGTGCCAGCAGCTTAGGCAGGAACGGGGCCAACGTCCTGACTTTC. As protein: CASSLGRNGANVLTF. Drawing the rest from reference TRBV7-2 and TRBJ2-6, the complete variable domain is GAGVSQSPSNKVTEKGKDVELRCDPISGHTALYWYRQSLGQGLEFLIYFQGNSAPDKSGLPSDRFSAERTGGSVSTLTIQRTQQEDSAVYLCASSLGRNGANVLTFGAGSRLTVL.

This clonotype has at least ten counts. The DNA for the CDR3 is TGTGCCAGCAGTGAGGGACCCCGCCGTGCCCAGTACTTC. It is translated as CASSEGPRRAQYF. V usage is TRBV6-2 or TRBV6-3 and J usage is TRBJ2-5; TRBD1 or TRBD2 may be the D gene (5 bases each). Trimming removed 5 bases from V and 9 bases from J, with 16 bases in between. The CDR3 is made up of 13 amino acids. Looked up from germline, CDR1 is MNHEY and CDR2 is SVGEGT.

This clonotype occurred many times. Written as DNA, the CDR3 is TGTGCCAGCAGCTCTACAGGGCGCGTTGATCAGCCCCAGCATTTT. This translates into CASSSTGRVDQPQHF. J is TRBJ1-5 and V is TRBV7-2, with D possibly being TRBD1 (6 bases). The CDR3 is 15 residues long. The V end was cut by 4 bases, the J end by 5 bases, with 15 bases between. CDR1 is SGHTA, CDR2 FQGNSA, per germline.

Many counts were recorded for this clonotype. The rearrangement joins TRBV20-1 to TRBJ1-5; 8 bases fit TRBD1. CDR3 length: 14 residues. In germline, CDR1 is DFQATT, CDR2 SNEGSKA (reference sequence). V was clipped by 5 bases and J by 4 bases; unmatched bases: 7. The chain's CDR3 is CSASGTGSNQPQHF. The CDR3 DNA sequence: TGCAGTGCTTCCGGGACAGGCTCAAATCAGCCCCAGCATTTT.

This clonotype was seen ten or more times. The chain carries TRBV20-1 and TRBJ1-3, with a tentative D call TRBD1 (5 bases). V was clipped by 0 bases and J by 3 bases, with 12 bases between them. The CDR3 sequence is 15 residues long. In germline, CDR1 is DFQATT, CDR2 SNEGSKA (reference sequence). In DNA, the CDR3 is TGCAGTGCTAGAGAAACCGGGACCTATGGAAACACCATATATTTT. Translation gives CSARETGTYGNTIYF.

This clonotype was found many times. The V and J genes are TRBV6-2 or TRBV6-3 and TRBJ1-2; 7 nucleotides agree with TRBD1. The V gene's germline CDR1 is MNHEY and CDR2 SVGEGT. The CDR3 has 12 residues. Trimming took 4 bases from V and 6 from J; bases not matched to a gene: 2. CDR3 sequence reads: CASSLGQHGYTF. The DNA for the CDR3 is TGTGCCAGCAGTTTGGGACAGCATGGCTACACCTTC.

In this sample, this clonotype turned up many times. The chain uses TRBV7-2 and TRBJ2-1; 8 bases are shared with TRBD2. Germline CDR1 and CDR2: SGHTA and FQGNSA. The CDR3 is made up of 18 amino acids. Trimming removed 4 bases from V and 8 bases from J; junction bases left unmatched: 19. The CDR3 DNA follows: TGTGCCAGCAGCTCTCGGGCCTCCCGGACTAGCAGTTCCCATGAGCAGTTCTTC. Translated, it gives CASSSRASRTSSSHEQFF.

This clonotype was counted many times. The chain uses TRBV7-2 and TRBJ1-1, with D uncertain. This CDR3 spans 14 amino acids. V was cut by 5 bases and J by 0 bases, with 10 bases left in between. Germline V gene lookup returns CDR1 SGHTA and CDR2 FQGNSA. This chain's CDR3 is CASSPQLLNTEAFF. DNA of the CDR3: TGTGCCAGCAGCCCCCAGTTACTGAACACTGAAGCTTTCTTT. Filled out from reference TRBV7-2 and TRBJ1-1, the complete variable domain reads GAGVSQSPSNKVTEKGKDVELRCDPISGHTALYWYRQSLGQGLEFLIYFQGNSAPDKSGLPSDRFSAERTGGSVSTLTIQRTQQEDSAVYLCASSPQLLNTEAFFGQGTRLTVV.

This clonotype was detected ten times or more. The chain employs TRBV27 and TRBJ2-3; D remains unclear. The CDR3 extends over 13 amino acids. Trimming pared 0 bases from V and 5 bases from J, leaving 6 bases between. Germline loops: CDR1 MNHEY, CDR2 SMNVEV (reference sequence). CDR3 nucleotides: TGTGCCAGCAGTTTATCTTATCGAGATACGCAGTATTTT. This sequence encodes CASSLSYRDTQYF.

In its sample, this clonotype was seen a few times. The chain is built from TRBV7-2 and TRBJ2-1, with 9 positions matching TRBD2. The CDR3 spans 15 residues. Germline values: CDR1 SGHTA, CDR2 FQGNSA. Trimming removed 2 bases from V and 9 bases from J; junction bases left unmatched: 8. This CDR3 reads CASSLLAGGTVEQFF. Here the CDR3 DNA reads TGTGCCAGCAGCTTATTGGCGGGGGGGACGGTTGAGCAGTTCTTC.

This clonotype was seen repeatedly, ten times or more. The gene calls are TRBV4-3 and TRBJ2-1; D gene uncertain. V was shortened by 1 base and J by 6 bases, with 10 bases between the two germline ends. Germline V gene lookup returns CDR1 LGHNA and CDR2 YSLEER. This CDR3 region has 14 residues. The CDR3 DNA reads TGCGCCAGCAGCCAAGGGATGGTGGCCAATGAGCAGTTCTTC. Amino acids: CASSQGMVANEQFF.

This clonotype was detected ten times or more. The chain couples TRBV7-8 to TRBJ2-5; no definite D call. The germline CDR1 and CDR2 sequences are SGHVS and FQNEAQ. The CDR3 covers 14 residues. The germline V and J ends were trimmed by 6 bases and 1 base, with 12 bases remaining between them. CDR3 DNA: TGTGCCAGCAGTTATGGATGGAGCCAAGAGACCCAGTACTTC. Protein sequence: CASSYGWSQETQYF.

This clonotype was detected many times. The chain uses TRBV7-2 and TRBJ1-1; perhaps TRBD1 as D (6 bases). The CDR3 runs 14 residues. The germline V and J ends were trimmed by 4 bases and 5 bases, with 14 bases remaining between them. Germline V gene sequence: CDR1 SGHTA, CDR2 FQGNSA. The CDR3 sequence: CASSSLGGGTEAFF. The CDR3 nucleotides read TGTGCCAGCAGCTCCCTGGGGGGCGGGACTGAAGCTTTCTTT.

This clonotype was observed many times. The J gene is TRBJ2-5, the V gene TRBV7-3; TRBD1 agrees at 7 bases. The V gene end was trimmed by 5 bases and the J gene end by 5 bases; junction bases not matched to a gene: 8. In germline, CDR1 is SGHTA, CDR2 FQGTGA. CDR3 length: 14 residues. The CDR3 DNA follows: TGTGCCAGCAGCCCCCAGGGGGTCGGCGAGACCCAGTACTTC. Its translation is CASSPQGVGETQYF.

At least ten counts were recorded for this clonotype. The chain has TRBV7-6 and TRBJ2-5; TRBD2 is a possible D gene (6 bases). The V end was cut by 1 base, the J end by 5 bases, with 14 bases between. This CDR3 has 15 amino acids. Germline V CDR1 and CDR2: SGHVS, FNYEAQ. The CDR3 protein is CASSLVSGAKETQYF. The DNA of the CDR3 is TGTGCCAGCAGCTTAGTATCGGGAGCGAAGGAGACCCAGTACTTC.

There are many counts of this clonotype. This sequence joins TRBV7-2 and TRBJ1-1; 7 bases match TRBD1. The CDR3 totals 16 residues. J lost 0 bases, V lost 1 base, and 5 bases had no gene match. CDR1 is SGHTA, CDR2 FQGNSA, per germline. CDR3 region: CASSLGDSRMNTEAFF. For the CDR3, the DNA is TGTGCCAGCAGCTTAGGGGACAGCAGAATGAACACTGAAGCTTTCTTT. Drawing the rest from reference TRBV7-2 and TRBJ1-1, the complete variable domain is GAGVSQSPSNKVTEKGKDVELRCDPISGHTALYWYRQSLGQGLEFLIYFQGNSAPDKSGLPSDRFSAERTGGSVSTLTIQRTQQEDSAVYLCASSLGDSRMNTEAFFGQGTRLTVV.

There are many counts of this clonotype. The chain uses TRBV7-2 and TRBJ2-3; the D is unclear. Germline CDR1 SGHTA, CDR2 FQGNSA. Trimming stripped 3 bases from V and 4 bases from J, with 14 bases between. This CDR3 is built from 15 residues. The CDR3 loop is CASSFKRSRADTQYF. Here the CDR3 DNA reads TGTGCCAGCAGCTTCAAGAGAAGTAGGGCAGATACGCAGTATTTT.